These 27 T cell receptor beta chains originate from one sample sequenced in a study of identical twins. Using its own MiXCR run on the 5' RACE reads, TCRdb lists one record per CDR3 protein. The table lists 420,000 or so distinct CDR3 sequences, about 18% of them singletons. Specimen: naive T cells sorted from blood. These TCRs come from a man aged 45 to 65 in good health.

V usage is TRBV7-9 and J usage is TRBJ2-7; D is perhaps TRBD1 (5 bases). Trimming removed 1 base from V and 2 bases from J, with 9 bases in between. Looked up from germline, CDR1 is SEHNR and CDR2 is FQNEAQ (reference sequence). CDR3 length: 14 amino acids. Here the CDR3 reads CASSLEGVAYEQYF. CDR3 bases: TGTGCCAGCAGCTTAGAAGGGGTGGCCTACGAGCAGTACTTC.

This clonotype came up many times. The V gene is TRBV20-1, the J gene TRBJ2-7, with D hard to call. Germline assignment: CDR1 DFQATT and CDR2 SNEGSKA (reference sequence). V lost 6 bases and J lost 1, with 10 bases in between. This CDR3 contains 12 residues. The CDR3 region has the DNA TGCAGTGCAAGGTGGGGATCCTACGAGCAGTACTTC. This encodes CSARWGSYEQYF.

The gene calls are TRBV4-2 and TRBJ2-1; 11 bases are shared with TRBD2. Germline V gene data show CDR1 as LGHNA and CDR2 as YNFKEQ. V trimming: 3 bases; J trimming: 3 bases; junction bases outside the gene matches: 4. The CDR3 runs 16 residues. CDR3 in amino acids: CASSQAGTSGYNEQFF. The CDR3 nucleotides are TGTGCCAGCAGCCAGGCCGGGACTAGCGGCTACAATGAGCAGTTCTTC.

This chain joins TRBV29-1 and TRBJ2-7; D unresolved. This CDR3 has 13 amino acids. Trimming stripped 3 bases from V and 6 bases from J, with 15 bases between. Germline V lookup: CDR1 SQVTM, CDR2 ANQGSEA. DNA for the CDR3: TGCAGCGTTGATTTCCGACCCGGCGCCGAGCAGTACTTC. Protein sequence: CSVDFRPGAEQYF.

V usage is TRBV20-1 and J usage is TRBJ2-1; the match to TRBD2 covers 8 bases. CDR3 size: 14 residues. In germline, CDR1 is DFQATT, CDR2 SNEGSKA (reference sequence). V dropped 1 base and J dropped 9; count of bases not matched to a gene: 8. The CDR3 is CSARAGTRIGEQFF. As DNA, the CDR3 is TGCAGTGCTAGAGCCGGGACTAGGATTGGTGAGCAGTTCTTC.

Ten or more counts support this clonotype. The chain couples TRBV13 to TRBJ1-3; D gene uncertain. CDR1 is PRHDT and CDR2 is FYEKMQ in the germline V gene (reference sequence). V gave up 0 bases and J gave up 4 bases, with 10 bases separating them. The CDR3 covers 15 residues. The CDR3 is CASSLGLAGGNTIYF. For the CDR3, the DNA is TGTGCCAGCAGCTTAGGCCTGGCTGGAGGAAACACCATATATTTT.

This clonotype was seen more than once but under ten times. The genes are TRBV4-1 and TRBJ1-1; 7 bases are shared with TRBD1. The CDR3 extends over 17 amino acids. Per germline, CDR1 MGHRA and CDR2 YSYEKL. J lost 5 bases, V lost 2 bases, and 14 bases had no gene match. The DNA of the CDR3 is TGCGCCAGCAGCCAACCTCAAAGGGCGACAGGGAGGACTGAAGCTTTCTTT. Translated: CASSQPQRATGRTEAFF.

This clonotype occurred many times. V and J are TRBV20-1 and TRBJ1-1; 9 bases match TRBD1. V lost 7 bases to trimming and J lost 2 bases; unmatched junction nucleotides: 5. Germline V gene lookup returns CDR1 DFQATT and CDR2 SNEGSKA (reference sequence). This CDR3 is built from 13 residues. The CDR3 DNA is TGCAGTGTCCCGGGACAGGGAAACACTGAAGCTTTCTTT. Protein product: CSVPGQGNTEAFF.

This clonotype has more than one count but fewer than ten. The chain employs TRBV5-1 and TRBJ2-5; the D gene is possibly TRBD2 (5 bases). The V gene lost 0 bases and the J gene lost 5 bases, with 8 bases spanning the gap. Germline CDR1 reads SGHRS; CDR2 reads YFSETQ. The CDR3 runs to 13 residues. The CDR3 bases are TGCGCCAGCAGCTTGGAAGGGAGTGAGACCCAGTACTTC. Protein: CASSLEGSETQYF.

The V gene is TRBV5-8, the J gene TRBJ1-5; 7 bases fit TRBD1. CDR1 SGHTS and CDR2 YDEGEE come from the germline V gene. The length of the CDR3 is 15 residues. V was clipped by 2 bases and J by 4 bases; unmatched bases: 6. The CDR3 spells CASSFTGARNQPQHF. CDR3 sequence (DNA): TGTGCCAGCAGCTTCACAGGGGCGAGGAATCAGCCCCAGCATTTT. Based on the CDR3 plus reference TRBV5-8 and TRBJ1-5, the full variable domain is EAGVTQSPTHLIKTRGQQATLRCSPISGHTSVYWYQQALGLGLQFLLWYDEGEERNRGNFPPRFSGRQFPNYSSELNVNALELEDSALYLCASSFTGARNQPQHFGDGTRLSIL.

This clonotype was picked up a small number of times. The chain is built from TRBV6-1 and TRBJ1-1; D remains unclear. Germline lookup yields CDR1 MNHNS and CDR2 SASEGT. The V gene lost 5 bases and the J gene lost 1 base, with 8 bases spanning the gap. CDR3 length: 13 amino acids. CDR3 in DNA: TGTGCCAGCAGTATCCAGACGAACACTGAAGCTTTCTTT. Translation: CASSIQTNTEAFF.

The rearrangement joins TRBV24-1 to TRBJ2-3, with D possibly matching TRBD2 (6 bases). The CDR3 loop spans 17 amino acids. Trimming stripped 3 bases from V and 0 bases from J, with 15 bases between. Per germline, CDR1 KGHDR and CDR2 SFDVKD. The DNA of the CDR3 is TGTGCCACCAGTGATCGCATGGGACTTTCTAGCACAGATACGCAGTATTTT. It codes for CATSDRMGLSSTDTQYF.

There are a few counts of this clonotype. The chain recombines TRBV6-4 with TRBJ2-3; the match to TRBD2 covers 7 bases. Trimming removed 0 bases from V and 9 bases from J; junction bases left unmatched: 12. The CDR3 contains 16 residues. The germline V gene has CDR1 MRHNA and CDR2 SNTAGT. The CDR3: CASSDSPGTTPSTQYF. The CDR3 DNA reads as TGTGCCAGCAGTGACTCGCCCGGGACTACTCCTTCCACGCAGTATTTT.

V and J are TRBV4-3 and TRBJ2-5; 8 nucleotides agree with TRBD2. V dropped 4 bases and J dropped 9; count of bases not matched to a gene: 4. The CDR3 totals 12 residues. Germline V gives CDR1 LGHNA, CDR2 YSLEER. The CDR3 nucleotides are TGCGCCAGCAGCCCCGTCGGGGGGGCCCAGTACTTC. Protein: CASSPVGGAQYF.

This clonotype was seen more than once but under ten times. The J gene is TRBJ2-3, the V gene TRBV20-1; 9 nucleotides align to TRBD2. Germline V lookup: CDR1 DFQATT, CDR2 SNEGSKA (reference sequence). The trim removed 4 bases at V and 2 bases at J, leaving 10 bases unmatched. The CDR3 loop spans 16 amino acids. The CDR3 sequence is CSAIHRLAVITDTQYF. The DNA for the CDR3 is TGCAGTGCTATTCACCGACTAGCGGTAATCACAGATACGCAGTATTTT.

The V and J genes are TRBV7-8 and TRBJ2-7, with 7 nucleotides matching TRBD1. V shed 2 bases and J 4 bases; nucleotides not matched to a gene: 5. The length of the CDR3 is 14 residues. Germline CDR1 reads SGHVS; CDR2 reads FQNEAQ. CDR3 sequence reads: CASSLRQGFYEQYF. For the CDR3, the DNA is TGTGCCAGCAGCTTACGACAGGGTTTTTACGAGCAGTACTTC.

V and J are TRBV4-3 and TRBJ2-5; D unresolved. CDR3 length: 15 amino acids. CDR1 is LGHNA and CDR2 is YSLEER in the germline V gene. V was clipped by 0 bases and J by 8 bases, with 16 bases between them. The CDR3 bases are TGCGCCAGCAGCCAAGATACAGCCCGTTTGCAAACCCAGTACTTC. Translated: CASSQDTARLQTQYF.

This chain connects TRBV12-3 or TRBV12-4 to TRBJ1-5, with 8 nucleotides matching TRBD1. CDR3 length equals 14 residues. V trimming: 6 bases; J trimming: 6 bases; junction bases outside the gene matches: 7. CDR3 bases: TGTGCCAGCAGGGCCAGGGGGCGCGGTCAGCCCCAGCATTTT. Its translation is CASRARGRGQPQHF.

The rearrangement uses TRBV4-1 and TRBJ2-5; D is possibly TRBD2 (6 bases). The CDR3 spans 16 residues. Germline CDR1 MGHRA, CDR2 YSYEKL. V was clipped by 0 bases and J by 1 base, with 12 bases between them. Here the CDR3 reads CASSQEWAGPQETQYF. In nucleotides, the CDR3 is TGCGCCAGCAGCCAAGAGTGGGCGGGACCCCAAGAGACCCAGTACTTC.

Many counts were recorded for this clonotype. V usage is TRBV11-2 and J usage is TRBJ2-7; D might be TRBD1 or TRBD2, each matching 5 bases. This CDR3 spans 11 amino acids. V was pared by 6 bases and J by 2 bases, with 5 bases between. The germline gives CDR1 SGHAT, CDR2 FQNNGV. The DNA for the CDR3 is TGTGCCAGCAGGGGGGCCTACGAGCAGTACTTC. The encoded protein is CASRGAYEQYF. Looking up the rest from reference TRBV11-2 and TRBJ2-7 gives the full variable domain: EAGVAQSPRYKIIEKRQSVAFWCNPISGHATLYWYQQILGQGPKLLIQFQNNGVVDDSQLPKDRFSAERLKGVDSTLKIQPAKLEDSAVYLCASRGAYEQYFGPGTRLTVT.

This clonotype has only one observation. Being one base from a much bigger clone, this may be a read error. The gene calls are TRBV27 and TRBJ2-7; TRBD1 matches at 7 bases. Germline CDR1 reads MNHEY; CDR2 reads SMNVEV (reference sequence). This CDR3 spans 13 amino acids. V shed 10 bases and J 2 bases; nucleotides not matched to a gene: 8. The CDR3 coding sequence is TGTGCCATCAGGGGACAGCCCACCTACGAGCAGTACTTC. Translated: CAIRGQPTYEQYF.

This clonotype occurred many times. The rearrangement joins TRBV2 to TRBJ1-2; D not certain. Germline values: CDR1 SNHLY, CDR2 FYNNEI. The CDR3 has 13 residues. Trimming shortened V by 1 base and J by 2 bases, and 5 bases separated the two germline ends. The CDR3 bases are TGTGCCAGCAGTGAAGACGGCAACTATGGCTACACCTTC. Translation: CASSEDGNYGYTF.

The rearrangement uses TRBV28 and TRBJ2-3; 11 nucleotides match TRBD2. V was clipped by 5 bases and J by 6 bases; unmatched bases: 10. The CDR3 runs to 16 residues. Germline loops: CDR1 MDHEN, CDR2 SYDVKM. The CDR3 DNA follows: TGTGCCAGCAGTCTCCAACGGGGACTAGCGGCTGATACGCAGTATTTT. Translating gives CASSLQRGLAADTQYF.

This clonotype was observed a single time. The chain carries TRBV5-8 and TRBJ2-1, with 11 bases lining up with TRBD2. The germline CDR1 and CDR2 sequences are SGHTS and YDEGEE. Trimming removed 4 bases from V and 7 bases from J; junction bases left unmatched: 10. The CDR3 extends over 16 amino acids. The CDR3 loop reads CASSRFLAGGKNEQFF. The CDR3 DNA reads TGTGCCAGCAGCCGTTTCCTAGCGGGAGGAAAGAATGAGCAGTTCTTC.

This clonotype was detected a few times. The chain links TRBV5-1 to TRBJ1-4; D might be TRBD1 (5 bases). The germline V gene has CDR1 SGHRS and CDR2 YFSETQ. V dropped 0 bases and J dropped 3 bases, with 12 bases sitting between them. The CDR3 spans 16 residues. CDR3: CASSLARTQANEKLFF. CDR3 in DNA: TGCGCCAGCAGCTTGGCGAGGACACAGGCTAATGAAAAACTGTTTTTT.

Only a few counts were recorded for this clonotype. This chain connects TRBV20-1 to TRBJ2-5; TRBD2 aligns across 7 bases. Germline V gene sequence: CDR1 DFQATT, CDR2 SNEGSKA (reference sequence). The J segment lost 5 bases and the V segment lost 6 bases, leaving 6 bases of the junction unmatched. The CDR3 has 12 residues. The chain's CDR3 is CSASGLVETQYF. In DNA, the CDR3 is TGCAGTGCCTCTGGACTAGTCGAGACCCAGTACTTC.

A few counts support this clonotype. This chain connects TRBV29-1 to TRBJ2-3, with D unclear. V was cut by 8 bases and J by 2 bases, with 14 bases left in between. This CDR3 region has 13 residues. CDR1 SQVTM and CDR2 ANQGSEA come from the germline V gene. In DNA form, the CDR3 reads TGCAGCTCCAAGACCCTTGCCACAGATACGCAGTATTTT. Protein: CSSKTLATDTQYF.